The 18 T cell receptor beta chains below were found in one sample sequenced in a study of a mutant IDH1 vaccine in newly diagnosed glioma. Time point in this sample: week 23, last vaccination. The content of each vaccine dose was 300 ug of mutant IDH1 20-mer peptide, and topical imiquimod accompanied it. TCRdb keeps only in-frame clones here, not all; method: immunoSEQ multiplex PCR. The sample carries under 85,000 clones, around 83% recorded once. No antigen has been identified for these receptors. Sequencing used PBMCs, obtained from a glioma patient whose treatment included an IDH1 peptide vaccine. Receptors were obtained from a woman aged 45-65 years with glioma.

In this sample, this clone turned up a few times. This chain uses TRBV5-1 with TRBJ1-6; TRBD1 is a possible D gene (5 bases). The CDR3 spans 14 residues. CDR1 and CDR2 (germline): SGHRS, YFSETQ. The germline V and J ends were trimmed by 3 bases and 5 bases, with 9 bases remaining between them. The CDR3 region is CASSYPDNNSPLHF. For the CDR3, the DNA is TGCGCCAGCAGCTACCCGGACAATAATTCACCCCTCCACTTT.

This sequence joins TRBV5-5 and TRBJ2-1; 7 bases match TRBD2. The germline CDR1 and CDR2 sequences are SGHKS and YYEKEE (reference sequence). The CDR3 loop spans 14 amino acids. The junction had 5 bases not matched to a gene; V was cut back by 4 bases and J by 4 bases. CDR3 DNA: TGTGCCAGCAGCCCACGGGGACTATACAATGAGCAGTTCTTC. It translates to CASSPRGLYNEQFF. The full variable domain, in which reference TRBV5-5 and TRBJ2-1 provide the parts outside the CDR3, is DAGVTQSPTHLIKTRGQQVTLRCSPISGHKSVSWYQQVLGQGPQFIFQYYEKEERGRGNFPDRFSARQFPNYSSELNVNALLLGDSALYLCASSPRGLYNEQFFGPGTRLTVL.

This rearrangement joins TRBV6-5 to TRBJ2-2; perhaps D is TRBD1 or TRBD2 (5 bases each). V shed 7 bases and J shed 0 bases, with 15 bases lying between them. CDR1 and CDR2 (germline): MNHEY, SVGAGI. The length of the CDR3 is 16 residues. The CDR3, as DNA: TGTGCCAGCACTTATGGGGGACGGTCGAACACCGGGGAGCTGTTTTTT. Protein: CASTYGGRSNTGELFF.

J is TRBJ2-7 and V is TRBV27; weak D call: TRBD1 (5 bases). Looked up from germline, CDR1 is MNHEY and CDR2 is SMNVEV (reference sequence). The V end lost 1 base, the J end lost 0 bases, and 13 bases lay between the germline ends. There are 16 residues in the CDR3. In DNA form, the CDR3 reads TGTGCCAGCAGTTTATTTTTCAGGGCTCTCTCCTACGAGCAGTACTTC. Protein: CASSLFFRALSYEQYF.

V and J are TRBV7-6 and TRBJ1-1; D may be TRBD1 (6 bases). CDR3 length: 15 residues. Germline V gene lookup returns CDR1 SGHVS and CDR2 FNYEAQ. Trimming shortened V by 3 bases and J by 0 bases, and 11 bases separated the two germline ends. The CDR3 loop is CASSFYTGMNTEAFF. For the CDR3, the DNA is TGTGCCAGCAGCTTTTATACAGGGATGAACACTGAAGCTTTCTTT.

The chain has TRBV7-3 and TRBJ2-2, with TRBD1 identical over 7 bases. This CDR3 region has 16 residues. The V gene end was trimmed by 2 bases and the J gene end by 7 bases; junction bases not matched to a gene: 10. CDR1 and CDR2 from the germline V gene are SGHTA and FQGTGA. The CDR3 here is CASSLGNRGSGGELFF. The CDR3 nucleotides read TGTGCCAGCAGCTTAGGAAACAGGGGATCGGGCGGGGAGCTGTTTTTT.

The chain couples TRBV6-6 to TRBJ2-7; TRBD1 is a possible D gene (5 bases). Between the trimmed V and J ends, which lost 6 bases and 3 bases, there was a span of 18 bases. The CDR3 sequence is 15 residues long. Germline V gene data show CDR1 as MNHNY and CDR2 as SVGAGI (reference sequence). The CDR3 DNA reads TGTGCCAGCAGCGGAACAGGAGACCCCCACTACGAGCAGTACTTC. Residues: CASSGTGDPHYEQYF.

The CDR3 DNA follows: TGTGCCTGGAGTGTATCCAACACAGATACGCAGTATTTT. Amino acids: CAWSVSNTDTQYF. The chain combines TRBV30 with TRBJ2-3; no reliable D call. Trimming removed 0 bases from V and 2 bases from J, with 6 bases in between. In germline, CDR1 is GTSNPN, CDR2 SVGIG (reference sequence). The CDR3 extends over 13 amino acids. The full variable domain, rest sourced from reference TRBV30 and TRBJ2-3, is SQTIHQWPATLVQPVGSPLSLECTVEGTSNPNLYWYRQAAGRGLQLLFYSVGIGQISSEVPQNLSASRPQDRQFILSSKKLLLSDSGFYLCAWSVSNTDTQYFGPGTRLTVL.

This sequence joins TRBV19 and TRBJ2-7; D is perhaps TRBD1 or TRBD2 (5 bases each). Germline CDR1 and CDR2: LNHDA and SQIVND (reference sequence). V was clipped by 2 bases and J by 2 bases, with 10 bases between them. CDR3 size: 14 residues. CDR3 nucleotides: TGTGCCAGTAGTATAAATGGGGACGCCTACGAGCAGTACTTC. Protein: CASSINGDAYEQYF.

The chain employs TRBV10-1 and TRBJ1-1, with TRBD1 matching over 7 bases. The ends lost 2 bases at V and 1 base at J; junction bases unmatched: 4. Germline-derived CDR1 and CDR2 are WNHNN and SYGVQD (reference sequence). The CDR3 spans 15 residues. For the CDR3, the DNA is TGCGCCAGCAGTGAGAACAGGGGAGGGAACACTGAAGCTTTCTTT. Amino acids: CASSENRGGNTEAFF.

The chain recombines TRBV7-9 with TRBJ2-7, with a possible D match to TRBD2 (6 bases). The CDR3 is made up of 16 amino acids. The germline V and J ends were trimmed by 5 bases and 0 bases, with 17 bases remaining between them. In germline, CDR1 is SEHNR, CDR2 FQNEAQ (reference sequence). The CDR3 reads CASSPPGVLNSYEQYF. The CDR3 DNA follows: TGTGCCAGCAGCCCCCCGGGGGTCCTAAACTCCTACGAGCAGTACTTC.

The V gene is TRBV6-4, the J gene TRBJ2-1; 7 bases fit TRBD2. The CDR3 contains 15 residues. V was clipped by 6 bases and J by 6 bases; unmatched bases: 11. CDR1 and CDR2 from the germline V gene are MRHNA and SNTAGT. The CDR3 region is CASSLGVAGINEQFF. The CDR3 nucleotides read TGTGCCAGCAGCCTAGGGGTAGCGGGTATCAATGAGCAGTTCTTC.

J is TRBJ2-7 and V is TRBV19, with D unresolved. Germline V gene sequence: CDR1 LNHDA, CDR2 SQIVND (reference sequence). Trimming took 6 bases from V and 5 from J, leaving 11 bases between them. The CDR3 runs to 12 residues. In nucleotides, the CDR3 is TGTGCCAGTAGATCCCCCCGGAACGAGCAGTACTTC. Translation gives CASRSPRNEQYF.

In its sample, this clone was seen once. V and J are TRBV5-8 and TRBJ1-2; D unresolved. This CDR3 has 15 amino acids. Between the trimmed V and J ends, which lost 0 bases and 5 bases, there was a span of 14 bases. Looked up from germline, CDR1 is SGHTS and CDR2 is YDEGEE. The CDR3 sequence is CASSLVAAGDYGYTF. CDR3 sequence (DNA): TGTGCCAGCAGCTTGGTTGCAGCCGGCGATTATGGCTACACCTTC.

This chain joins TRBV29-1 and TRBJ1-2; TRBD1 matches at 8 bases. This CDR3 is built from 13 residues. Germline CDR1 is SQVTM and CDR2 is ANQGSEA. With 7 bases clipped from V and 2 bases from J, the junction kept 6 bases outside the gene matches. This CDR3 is CSARTGTNYGYTF. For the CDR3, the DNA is TGCAGCGCTCGGACAGGGACCAACTATGGCTACACCTTC.

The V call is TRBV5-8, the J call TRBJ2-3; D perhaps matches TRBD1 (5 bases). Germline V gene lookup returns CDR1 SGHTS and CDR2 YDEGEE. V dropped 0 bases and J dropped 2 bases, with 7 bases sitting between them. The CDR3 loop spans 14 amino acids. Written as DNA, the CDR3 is TGTGCCAGCAGCTTGGAGGGGTACACAGATACGCAGTATTTT. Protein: CASSLEGYTDTQYF.

CDR3 nucleotide sequence: TGTGCCAGCCTGACTCGACCTTGGGGAAAAGAGACCCAGTACTTC. This encodes CASLTRPWGKETQYF. The V gene is TRBV2, the J gene TRBJ2-5; D gene ambiguous. CDR1 is SNHLY and CDR2 is FYNNEI in the germline V gene. V lost 8 bases to trimming and J lost 3 bases, with 19 bases between them. The CDR3 sequence is 15 residues long.

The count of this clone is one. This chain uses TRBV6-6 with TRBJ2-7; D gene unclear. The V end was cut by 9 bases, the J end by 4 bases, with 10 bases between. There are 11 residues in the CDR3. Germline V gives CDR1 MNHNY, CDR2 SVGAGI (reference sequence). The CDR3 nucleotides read TGTGCCAGTCAGGAGACTTACGAGCAGTACTTC. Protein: CASQETYEQYF.